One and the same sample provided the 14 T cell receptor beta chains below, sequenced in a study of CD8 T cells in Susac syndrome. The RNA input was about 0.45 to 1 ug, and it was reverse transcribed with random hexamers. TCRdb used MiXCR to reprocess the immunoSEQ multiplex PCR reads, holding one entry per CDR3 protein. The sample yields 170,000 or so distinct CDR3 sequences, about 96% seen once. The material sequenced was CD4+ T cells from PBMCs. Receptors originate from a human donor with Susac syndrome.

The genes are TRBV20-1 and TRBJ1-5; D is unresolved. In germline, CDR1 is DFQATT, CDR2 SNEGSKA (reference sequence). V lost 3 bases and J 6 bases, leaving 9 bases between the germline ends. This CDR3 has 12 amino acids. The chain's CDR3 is CSASAGSQPQHF. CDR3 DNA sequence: TGCAGTGCTAGTGCGGGAAGTCAGCCCCAGCATTTT.

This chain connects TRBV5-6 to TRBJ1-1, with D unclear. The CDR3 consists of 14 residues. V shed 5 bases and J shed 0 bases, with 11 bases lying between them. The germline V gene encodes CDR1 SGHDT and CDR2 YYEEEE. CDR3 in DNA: TGTGCCAGCAGTCAGAGGGAACTGAACACTGAAGCTTTCTTT. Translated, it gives CASSQRELNTEAFF.

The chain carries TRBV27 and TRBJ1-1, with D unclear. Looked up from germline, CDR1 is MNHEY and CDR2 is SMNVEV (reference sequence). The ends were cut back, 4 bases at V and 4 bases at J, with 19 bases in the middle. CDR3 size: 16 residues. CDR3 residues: CASSSQAPLQFTEAFF. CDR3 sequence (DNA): TGTGCCAGCAGTTCGCAGGCACCACTACAGTTCACTGAAGCTTTCTTT.

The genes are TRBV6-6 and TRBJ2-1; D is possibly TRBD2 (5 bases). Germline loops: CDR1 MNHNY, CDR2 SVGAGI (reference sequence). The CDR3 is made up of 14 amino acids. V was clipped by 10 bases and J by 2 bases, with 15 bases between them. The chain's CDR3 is CAILKAVTYNEQFF. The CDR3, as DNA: TGTGCCATCCTTAAAGCGGTCACCTACAATGAGCAGTTCTTC.

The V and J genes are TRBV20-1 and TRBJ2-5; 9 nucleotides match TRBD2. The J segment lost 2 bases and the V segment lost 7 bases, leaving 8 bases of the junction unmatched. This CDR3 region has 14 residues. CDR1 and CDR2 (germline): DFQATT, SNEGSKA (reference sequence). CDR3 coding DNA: TGCAGTGTCGAGGGGACTAGCCTTCAAGAGACCCAGTACTTC. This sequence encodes CSVEGTSLQETQYF.

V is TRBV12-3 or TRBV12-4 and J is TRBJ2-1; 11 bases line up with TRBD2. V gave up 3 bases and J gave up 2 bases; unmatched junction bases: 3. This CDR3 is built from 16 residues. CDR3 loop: CASSLGTSGTYNEQFF. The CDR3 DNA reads TGTGCCAGCAGTTTGGGGACTAGCGGTACCTACAATGAGCAGTTCTTC.

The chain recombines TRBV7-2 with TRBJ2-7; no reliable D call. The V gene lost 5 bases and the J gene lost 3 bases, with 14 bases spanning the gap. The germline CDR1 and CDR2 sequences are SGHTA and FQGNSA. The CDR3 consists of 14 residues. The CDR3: CASSPQVPVYEQYF. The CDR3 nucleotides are TGTGCCAGCAGCCCCCAGGTACCGGTCTACGAGCAGTACTTC.

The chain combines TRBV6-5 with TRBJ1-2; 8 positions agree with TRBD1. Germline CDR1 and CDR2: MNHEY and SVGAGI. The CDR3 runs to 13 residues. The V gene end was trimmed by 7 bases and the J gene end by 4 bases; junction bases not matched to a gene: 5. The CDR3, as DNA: TGTGCCAGCACCAGGGGGCCGCCCTATGGCTACACCTTC. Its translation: CASTRGPPYGYTF.

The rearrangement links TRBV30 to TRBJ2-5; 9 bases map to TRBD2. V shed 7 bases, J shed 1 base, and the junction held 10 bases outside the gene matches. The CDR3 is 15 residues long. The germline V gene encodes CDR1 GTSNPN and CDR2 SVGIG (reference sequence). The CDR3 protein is CASTKAGGIQETQYF. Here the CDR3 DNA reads TGTGCCTCGACAAAAGCGGGAGGCATCCAAGAGACCCAGTACTTC. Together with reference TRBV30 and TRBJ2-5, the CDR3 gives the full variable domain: SQTIHQWPATLVQPVGSPLSLECTVEGTSNPNLYWYRQAAGRGLQLLFYSVGIGQISSEVPQNLSASRPQDRQFILSSKKLLLSDSGFYLCASTKAGGIQETQYFGPGTRLLVL.

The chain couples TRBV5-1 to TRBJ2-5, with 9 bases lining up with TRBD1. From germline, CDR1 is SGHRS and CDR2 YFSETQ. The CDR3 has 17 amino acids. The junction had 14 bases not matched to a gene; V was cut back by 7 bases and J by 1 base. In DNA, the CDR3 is TGCGCCAGCGGGATATCGGGACAGGGAATAGGCCAAGAGACCCAGTACTTC. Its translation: CASGISGQGIGQETQYF.

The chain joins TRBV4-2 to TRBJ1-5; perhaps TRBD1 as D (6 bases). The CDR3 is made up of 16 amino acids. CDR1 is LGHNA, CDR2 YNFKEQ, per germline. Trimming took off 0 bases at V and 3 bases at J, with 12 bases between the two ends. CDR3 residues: CASSQDLTGPNQPQHF. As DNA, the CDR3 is TGTGCCAGCAGCCAAGATCTGACAGGCCCCAATCAGCCCCAGCATTTT.

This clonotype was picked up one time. Here the CDR3 reads CATSRAGVNEQYV. DNA of the CDR3: TGTGCCACCAGCAGAGCCGGCGTCAACGAGCAGTACGTC. The chain employs TRBV15 and TRBJ2-7; the D is unclear. The CDR3 has 13 amino acids. The V end lost 1 base, the J end lost 5 bases, and 9 bases lay between the germline ends. CDR1 is LNHNV and CDR2 is YYDKDF in the germline V gene (reference sequence).

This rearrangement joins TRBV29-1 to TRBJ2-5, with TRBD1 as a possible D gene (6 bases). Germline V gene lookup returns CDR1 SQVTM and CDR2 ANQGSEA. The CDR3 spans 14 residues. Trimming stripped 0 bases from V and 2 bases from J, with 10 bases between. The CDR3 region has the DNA TGCAGCGTTGAAGAGTGGACAGCTCAAGAGACCCAGTACTTC. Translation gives CSVEEWTAQETQYF. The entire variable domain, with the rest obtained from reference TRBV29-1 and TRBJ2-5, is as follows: SAVISQKPSRDICQRGTSLTIQCQVDSQVTMMFWYRQQPGQSLTLIATANQGSEATYESGFVIDKFPISRPNLTFSTLTVSNMSPEDSSIYLCSVEEWTAQETQYFGPGTRLLVL.

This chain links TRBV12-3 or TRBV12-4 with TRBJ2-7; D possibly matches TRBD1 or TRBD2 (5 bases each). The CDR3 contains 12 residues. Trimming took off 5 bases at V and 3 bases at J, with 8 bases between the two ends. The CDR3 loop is CASSGDGYEQYV. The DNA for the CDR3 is TGTGCCAGCAGTGGGGACGGCTACGAGCAGTACGTC.